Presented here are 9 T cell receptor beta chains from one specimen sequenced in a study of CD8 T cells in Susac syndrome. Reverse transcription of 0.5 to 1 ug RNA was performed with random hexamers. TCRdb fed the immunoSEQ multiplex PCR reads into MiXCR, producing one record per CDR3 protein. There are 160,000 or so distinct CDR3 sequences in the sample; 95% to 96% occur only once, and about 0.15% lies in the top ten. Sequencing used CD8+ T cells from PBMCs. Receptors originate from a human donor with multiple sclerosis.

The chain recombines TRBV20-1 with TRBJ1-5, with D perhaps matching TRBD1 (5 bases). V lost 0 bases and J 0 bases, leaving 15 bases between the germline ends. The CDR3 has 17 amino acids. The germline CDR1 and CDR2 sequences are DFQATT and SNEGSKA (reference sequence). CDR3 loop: CSARDQGGPYSNQPQHF. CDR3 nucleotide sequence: TGCAGTGCTAGAGATCAGGGAGGGCCTTATAGCAATCAGCCCCAGCATTTT.

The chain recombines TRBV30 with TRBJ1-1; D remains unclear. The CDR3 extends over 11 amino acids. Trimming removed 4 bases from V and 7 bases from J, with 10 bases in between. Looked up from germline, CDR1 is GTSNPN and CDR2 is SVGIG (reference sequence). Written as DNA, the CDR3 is TGTGCCTGGACCGACGCCCATGAAGCTTTCTTT. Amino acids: CAWTDAHEAFF.

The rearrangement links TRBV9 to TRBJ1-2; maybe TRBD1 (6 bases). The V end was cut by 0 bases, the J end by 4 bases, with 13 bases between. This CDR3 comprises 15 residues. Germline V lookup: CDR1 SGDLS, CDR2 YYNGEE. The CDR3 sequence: CASSVGDTILYGYTF. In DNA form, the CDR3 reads TGTGCCAGCAGCGTAGGGGACACCATTCTCTATGGCTACACCTTC.

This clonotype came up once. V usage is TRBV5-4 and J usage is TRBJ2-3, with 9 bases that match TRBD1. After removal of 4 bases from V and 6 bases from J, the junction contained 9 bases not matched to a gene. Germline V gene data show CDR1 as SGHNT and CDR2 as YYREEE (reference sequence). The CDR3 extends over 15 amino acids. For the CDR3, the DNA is TGTGCCAGCAGCCCGTGGGACAGGGCGTACGATACGCAGTATTTT. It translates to CASSPWDRAYDTQYF.

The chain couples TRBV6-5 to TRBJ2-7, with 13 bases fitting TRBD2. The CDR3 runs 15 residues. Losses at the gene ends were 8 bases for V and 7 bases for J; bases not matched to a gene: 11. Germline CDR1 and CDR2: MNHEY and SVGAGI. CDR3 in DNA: TGTGCCAGCCAAGCCGTCCTGACTAGCGGGGGGGAGCAGTACTTC. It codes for CASQAVLTSGGEQYF.

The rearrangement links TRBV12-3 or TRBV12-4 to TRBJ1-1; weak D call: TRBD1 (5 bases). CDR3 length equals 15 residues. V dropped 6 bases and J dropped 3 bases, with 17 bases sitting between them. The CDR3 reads CASRQGYGRDTEAFF. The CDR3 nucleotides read TGTGCCAGCAGGCAGGGCTACGGGCGTGACACTGAAGCTTTCTTT.

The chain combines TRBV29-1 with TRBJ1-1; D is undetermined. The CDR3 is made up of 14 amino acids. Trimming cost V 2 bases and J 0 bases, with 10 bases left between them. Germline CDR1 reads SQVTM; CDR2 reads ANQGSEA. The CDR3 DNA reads TGCAGCGTTGAACCCGGAGGGATGAACACTGAAGCTTTCTTT. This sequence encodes CSVEPGGMNTEAFF. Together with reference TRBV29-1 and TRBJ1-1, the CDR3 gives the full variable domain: SAVISQKPSRDICQRGTSLTIQCQVDSQVTMMFWYRQQPGQSLTLIATANQGSEATYESGFVIDKFPISRPNLTFSTLTVSNMSPEDSSIYLCSVEPGGMNTEAFFGQGTRLTVV.

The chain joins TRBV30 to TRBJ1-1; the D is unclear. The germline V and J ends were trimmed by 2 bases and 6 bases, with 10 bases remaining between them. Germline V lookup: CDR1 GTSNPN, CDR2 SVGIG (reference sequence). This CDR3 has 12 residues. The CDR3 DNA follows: TGTGCCTGGAGTTCAGATGCCCCTGAAGCTTTCTTT. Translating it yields CAWSSDAPEAFF.

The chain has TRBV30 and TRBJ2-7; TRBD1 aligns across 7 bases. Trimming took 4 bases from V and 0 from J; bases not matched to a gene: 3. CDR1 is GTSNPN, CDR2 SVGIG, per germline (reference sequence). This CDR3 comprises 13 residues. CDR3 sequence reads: CAWKDRSSYEQYF. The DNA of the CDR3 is TGTGCCTGGAAGGACAGGAGCTCCTACGAGCAGTACTTC.